What follows is one TCR beta chain and its context. Its antigen is not known. MiXCR was run by TCRdb on the reads, yielding one entry per CDR3 protein. The sample has hundreds of thousands of distinct CDR3 sequences, under 55% seen once. This sample is drawn from a study of T cell repertoires in cytomegalovirus infection. Findings and limits, study-wide: Cumulative public TCR beta family frequency identified carriers of CMV plus the relevant HLA. HLA-C-restricted TCR beta clonotypes specific for CMV led the ex vivo response.

The CDR3 runs 12 residues. Trimming left V 7 bases short and J 5 bases short, with 11 bases between. Sequenced material: cultured PBMCs, taken from culture after CMV antigen stimulation. The genes are TRBV12-3 or TRBV12-4 and TRBJ1-1, with a weak D call TRBD1 (5 bases). This clonotype was sampled from a human donor in good health (CMV status not recorded). Some clones in this sample may be carry-over from other donors' samples. The CDR3 sequence: CASTAWGTEAFF. The CDR3 region has the DNA TGTGCCAGCACCGCCTGGGGGACTGAAGCTTTCTTT.